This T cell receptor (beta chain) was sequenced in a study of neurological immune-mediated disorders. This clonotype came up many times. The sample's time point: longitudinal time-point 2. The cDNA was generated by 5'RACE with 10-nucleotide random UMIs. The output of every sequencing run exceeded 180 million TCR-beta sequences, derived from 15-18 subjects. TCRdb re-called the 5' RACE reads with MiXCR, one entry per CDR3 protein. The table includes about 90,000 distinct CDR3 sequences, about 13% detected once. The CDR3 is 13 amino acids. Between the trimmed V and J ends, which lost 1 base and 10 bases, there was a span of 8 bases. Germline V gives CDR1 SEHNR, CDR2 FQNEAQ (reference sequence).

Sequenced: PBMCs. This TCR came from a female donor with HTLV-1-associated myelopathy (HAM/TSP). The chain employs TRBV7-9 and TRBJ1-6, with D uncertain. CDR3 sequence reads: CASSLGPESPLHF. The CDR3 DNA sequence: TGTGCCAGCAGCTTAGGGCCCGAATCACCCCTCCACTTT.